The entry below gives a single T cell receptor (beta chain) sequence along with its context. Its antigen remains unidentified. The data derive from a study of brain T cells in children with intractable seizures. Time point of the sample: blood from clinic visit 5 months post-surgery; TSC patient then seizure free. Sequencing was limited to surgery cases with top T cell transcript signatures in brain tissue. The germline V gene has CDR1 MGHDK and CDR2 SYGVNS. The CDR3 has 13 amino acids. V dropped 6 bases and J dropped 10; count of bases not matched to a gene: 5. Overall study results and limits: Clones missing pre-surgery may reflect undersampling of that blood sample.

Assay: immunoSEQ multiplex PCR; the TCRdb copy retains only in-frame clones and omits some. The table lists around 340,000 clones, over 90% of them singletons. The input for sequencing was peripheral blood, taken approximately 5 months after surgery. V is TRBV25-1 and J is TRBJ1-6, with 8 nucleotides matching TRBD1. The sequence came from a boy less than two years old with tuberous sclerosis and intractable seizures. The DNA for the CDR3 is TGTGCCAGCAGCGAGACAGGGGCCTCACCCCTCCACTTT. Protein sequence: CASSETGASPLHF.